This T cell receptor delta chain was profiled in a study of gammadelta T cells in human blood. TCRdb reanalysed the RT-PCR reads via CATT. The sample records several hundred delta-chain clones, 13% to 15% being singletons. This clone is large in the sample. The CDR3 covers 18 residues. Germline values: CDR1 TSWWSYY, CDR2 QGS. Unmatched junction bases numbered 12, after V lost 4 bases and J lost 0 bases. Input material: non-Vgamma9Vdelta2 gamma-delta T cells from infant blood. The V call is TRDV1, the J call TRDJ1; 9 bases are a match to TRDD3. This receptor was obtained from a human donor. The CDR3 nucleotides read TGTGCTCTTGGGGCTCAACTGGGGGACCCACATTACACCGATAAACTCATCTTT. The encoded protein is CALGAQLGDPHYTDKLIF.